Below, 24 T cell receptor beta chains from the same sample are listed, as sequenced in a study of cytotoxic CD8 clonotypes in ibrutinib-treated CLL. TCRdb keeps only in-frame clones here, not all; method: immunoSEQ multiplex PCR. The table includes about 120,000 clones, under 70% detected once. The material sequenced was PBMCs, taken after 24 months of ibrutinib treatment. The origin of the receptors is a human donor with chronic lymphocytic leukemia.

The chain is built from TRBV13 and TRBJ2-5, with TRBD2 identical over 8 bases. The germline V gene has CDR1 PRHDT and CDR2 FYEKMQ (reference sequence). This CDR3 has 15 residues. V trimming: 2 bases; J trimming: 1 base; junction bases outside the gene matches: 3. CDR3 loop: CASSLTRGGQETQYF. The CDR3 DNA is TGTGCCAGCAGCTTAACCCGGGGGGGCCAAGAGACCCAGTACTTC.

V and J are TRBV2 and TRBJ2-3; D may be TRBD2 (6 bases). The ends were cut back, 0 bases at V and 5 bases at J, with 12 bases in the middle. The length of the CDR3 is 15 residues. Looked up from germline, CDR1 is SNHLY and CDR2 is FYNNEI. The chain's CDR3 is CASSEASAGIDTQYF. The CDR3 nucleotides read TGTGCCAGCAGTGAAGCGTCGGCGGGGATAGATACGCAGTATTTT.

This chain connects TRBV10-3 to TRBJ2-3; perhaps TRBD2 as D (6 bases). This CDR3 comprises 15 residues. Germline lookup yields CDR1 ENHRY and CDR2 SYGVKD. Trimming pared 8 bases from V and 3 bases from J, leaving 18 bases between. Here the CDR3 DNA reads TGTGCCATCTCCGACCCGGGAGCCCGGACAGATACGCAGTATTTT. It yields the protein CAISDPGARTDTQYF.

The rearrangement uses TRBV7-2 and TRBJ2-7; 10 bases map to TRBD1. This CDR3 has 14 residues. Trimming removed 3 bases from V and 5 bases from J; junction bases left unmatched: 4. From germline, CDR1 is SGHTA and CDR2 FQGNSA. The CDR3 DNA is TGTGCCAGCAGCTTGACAGGGGGCATCGACGAGCAGTACTTC. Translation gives CASSLTGGIDEQYF.

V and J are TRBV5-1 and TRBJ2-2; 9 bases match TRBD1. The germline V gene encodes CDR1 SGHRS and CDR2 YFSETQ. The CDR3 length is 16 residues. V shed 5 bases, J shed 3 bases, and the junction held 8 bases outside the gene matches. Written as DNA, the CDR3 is TGCGCCAGCAGACCGGCCGGACAGGGGTACACCGGGGAGCTGTTTTTT. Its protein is CASRPAGQGYTGELFF.

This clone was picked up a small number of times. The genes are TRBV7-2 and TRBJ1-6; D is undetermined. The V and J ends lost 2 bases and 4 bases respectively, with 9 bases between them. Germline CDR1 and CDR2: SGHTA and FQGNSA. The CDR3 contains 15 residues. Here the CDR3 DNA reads TGTGCCAGCAGCTTATTTTCGGGTTATAATTCACCCCTCCACTTT. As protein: CASSLFSGYNSPLHF.

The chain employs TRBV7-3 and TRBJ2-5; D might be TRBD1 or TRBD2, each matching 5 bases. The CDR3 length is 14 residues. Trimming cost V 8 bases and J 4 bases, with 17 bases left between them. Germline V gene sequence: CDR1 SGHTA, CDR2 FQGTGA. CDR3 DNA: TGTGCCAGCTCCTACATGGGGGTGTCAGAGACCCAGTACTTC. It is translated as CASSYMGVSETQYF.

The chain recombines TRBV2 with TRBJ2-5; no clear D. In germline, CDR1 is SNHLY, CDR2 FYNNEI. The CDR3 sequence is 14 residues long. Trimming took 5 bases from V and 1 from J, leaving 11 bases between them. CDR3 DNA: TGTGCCAGCAGTCCGCTGACCAGCCAAGAGACCCAGTACTTC. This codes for CASSPLTSQETQYF. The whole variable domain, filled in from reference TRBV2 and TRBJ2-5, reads EPEVTQTPSHQVTQMGQEVILRCVPISNHLYFYWYRQILGQKVEFLVSFYNNEISEKSEIFDDQFSVERPDGSNFTLKIRSTKLEDSAMYFCASSPLTSQETQYFGPGTRLLVL.

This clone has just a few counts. In nucleotides, the CDR3 is TGTGCCTGGAGTATGATGGTGGACGAGCAGTACTTC. It specifies CAWSMMVDEQYF. This chain links TRBV30 with TRBJ2-7; D is unclear. The V end lost 2 bases, the J end lost 5 bases, and 10 bases lay between the germline ends. Germline CDR1 is GTSNPN and CDR2 is SVGIG (reference sequence). This CDR3 spans 12 amino acids.

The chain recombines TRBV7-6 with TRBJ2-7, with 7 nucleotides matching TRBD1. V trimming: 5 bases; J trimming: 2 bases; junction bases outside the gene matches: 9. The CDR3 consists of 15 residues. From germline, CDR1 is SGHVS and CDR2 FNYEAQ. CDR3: CASSKTGTATYEQYF. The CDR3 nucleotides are TGTGCCAGCAGCAAGACCGGGACAGCGACCTACGAGCAGTACTTC.

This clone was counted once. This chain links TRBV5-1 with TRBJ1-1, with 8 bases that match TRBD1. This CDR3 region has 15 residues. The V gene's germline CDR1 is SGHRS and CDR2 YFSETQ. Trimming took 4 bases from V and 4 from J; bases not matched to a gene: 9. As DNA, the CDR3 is TGCGCCAGCAGCCTTCTAGGACAGGGAGGCACTGAAGCTTTCTTT. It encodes CASSLLGQGGTEAFF. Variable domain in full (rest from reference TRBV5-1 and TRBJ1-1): KAGVTQTPRYLIKTRGQQVTLSCSPISGHRSVSWYQQTPGQGLQFLFEYFSETQRNKGNFPGRFSGRQFSNSRSEMNVSTLELGDSALYLCASSLLGQGGTEAFFGQGTRLTVV.

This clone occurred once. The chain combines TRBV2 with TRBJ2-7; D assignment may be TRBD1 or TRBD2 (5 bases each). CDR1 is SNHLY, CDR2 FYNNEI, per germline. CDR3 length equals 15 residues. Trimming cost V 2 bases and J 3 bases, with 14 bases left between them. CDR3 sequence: CASSENGARSYEQYF. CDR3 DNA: TGTGCCAGCAGTGAAAACGGGGCCAGGAGCTACGAGCAGTACTTC.

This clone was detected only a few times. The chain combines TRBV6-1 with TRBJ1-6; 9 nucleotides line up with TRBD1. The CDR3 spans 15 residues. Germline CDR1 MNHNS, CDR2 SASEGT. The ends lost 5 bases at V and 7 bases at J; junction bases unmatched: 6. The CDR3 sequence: CASSTGGAVNSPLHF. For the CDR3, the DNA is TGTGCCAGCAGTACAGGGGGCGCCGTCAATTCACCCCTCCACTTT.

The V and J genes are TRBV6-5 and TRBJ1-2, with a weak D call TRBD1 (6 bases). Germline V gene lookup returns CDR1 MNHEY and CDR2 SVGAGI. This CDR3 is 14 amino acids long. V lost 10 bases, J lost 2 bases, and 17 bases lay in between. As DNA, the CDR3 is TGTGCCACCTCTCCCCGGGGGCCGAACTATGGCTACACCTTC. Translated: CATSPRGPNYGYTF.

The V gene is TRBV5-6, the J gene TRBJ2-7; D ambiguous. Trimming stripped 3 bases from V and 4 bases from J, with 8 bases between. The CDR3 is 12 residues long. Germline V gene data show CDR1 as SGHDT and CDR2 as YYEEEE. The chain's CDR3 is CASSYQLYEQYF. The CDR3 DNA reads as TGTGCCAGCAGCTACCAATTGTACGAGCAGTACTTC.

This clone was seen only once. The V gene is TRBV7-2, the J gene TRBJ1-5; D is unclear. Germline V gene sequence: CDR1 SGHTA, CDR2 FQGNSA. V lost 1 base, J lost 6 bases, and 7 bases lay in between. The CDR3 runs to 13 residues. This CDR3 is CASSLDGFQPQHF. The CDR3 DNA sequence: TGTGCCAGCAGCTTAGACGGCTTTCAGCCCCAGCATTTT.

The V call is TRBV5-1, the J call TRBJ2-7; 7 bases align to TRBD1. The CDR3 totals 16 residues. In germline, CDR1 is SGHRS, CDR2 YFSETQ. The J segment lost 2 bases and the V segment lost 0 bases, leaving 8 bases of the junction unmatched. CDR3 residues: CASSLGTTGQTYEQYF. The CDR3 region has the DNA TGCGCCAGCAGCTTGGGTACGACAGGGCAGACCTACGAGCAGTACTTC.

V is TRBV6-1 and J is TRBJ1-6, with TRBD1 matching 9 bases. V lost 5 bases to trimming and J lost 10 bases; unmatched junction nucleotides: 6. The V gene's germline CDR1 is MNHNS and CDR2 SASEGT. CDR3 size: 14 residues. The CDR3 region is CASSRDRALSPLHF. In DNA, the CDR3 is TGTGCCAGCAGTAGGGACAGGGCGCTGTCACCCCTCCACTTT.

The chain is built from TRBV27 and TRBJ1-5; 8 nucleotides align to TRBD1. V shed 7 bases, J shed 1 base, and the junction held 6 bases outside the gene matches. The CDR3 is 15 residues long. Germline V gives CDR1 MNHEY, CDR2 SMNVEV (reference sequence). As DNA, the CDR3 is TGTGCCAGCAATTCCCAGGGGGCGAGCAATCAGCCCCAGCATTTT. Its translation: CASNSQGASNQPQHF.

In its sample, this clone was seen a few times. As DNA, the CDR3 is TGTGCCTGGAGTGCAGACAGTACCTACGAGCAGTACTTC. Its protein product is CAWSADSTYEQYF. The rearrangement links TRBV30 to TRBJ2-7, with D possibly TRBD1 on 5 matching bases. Germline CDR1 and CDR2: GTSNPN and SVGIG (reference sequence). This CDR3 has 13 amino acids. The V gene lost 1 base and the J gene lost 2 bases, with 9 bases spanning the gap.

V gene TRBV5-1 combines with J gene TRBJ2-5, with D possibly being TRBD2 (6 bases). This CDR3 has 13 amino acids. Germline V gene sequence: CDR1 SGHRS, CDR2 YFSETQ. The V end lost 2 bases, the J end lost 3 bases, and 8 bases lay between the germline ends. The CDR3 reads CASSLWTKETQYF. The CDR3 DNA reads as TGCGCCAGCAGCTTATGGACTAAAGAGACCCAGTACTTC.

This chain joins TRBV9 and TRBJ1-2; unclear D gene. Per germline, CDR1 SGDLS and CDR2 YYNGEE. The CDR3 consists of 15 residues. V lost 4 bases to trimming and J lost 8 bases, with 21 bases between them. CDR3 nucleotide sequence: TGTGCCAGCAGCCCATTCGCGACGGGCGTTATGGGCTACACCTTC. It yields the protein CASSPFATGVMGYTF.

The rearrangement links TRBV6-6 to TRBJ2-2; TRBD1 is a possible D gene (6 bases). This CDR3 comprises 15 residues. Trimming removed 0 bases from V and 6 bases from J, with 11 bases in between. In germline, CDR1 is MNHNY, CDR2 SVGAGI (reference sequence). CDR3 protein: CASSYSMAGAGELFF. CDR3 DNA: TGTGCCAGCAGTTACTCGATGGCAGGGGCCGGGGAGCTGTTTTTT.

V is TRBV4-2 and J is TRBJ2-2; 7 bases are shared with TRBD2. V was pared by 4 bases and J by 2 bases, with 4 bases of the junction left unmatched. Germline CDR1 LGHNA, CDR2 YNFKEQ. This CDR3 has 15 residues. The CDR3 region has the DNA TGTGCCAGCAGCCCCCCGACTAGCAACACCGGGGAGCTGTTTTTT. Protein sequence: CASSPPTSNTGELFF.